Described below is a single T cell receptor beta chain sequence and its context. The antigen it recognizes is unknown. No much larger clonotype is one base removed from it; base qualities were not supplied. V is pared back by 0 bases and J by 6 bases, with 6 bases lying between the germline termini. There are 13 amino acids in the CDR3, from cysteine to phenylalanine inclusive. The sequence is cut down to CDR3 DNA, 39 bases in frame from base 1. CDR1 is given as SGHRS and CDR2 as YFSETQ, both from the germline V gene. The record originates from a study of blood T cell repertoires in COVID-19 (dated by TCRdb to about 2020). In terms of the full investigation: Samples from collaborators originated in the United States, Italy and Spain and spanned both the acute and convalescent phases of COVID-19. Where available, HLA class I and class II types were obtained from metadata supplied by the sample provider rather than from assay-based typing. A freely available public database, intended as a resource for researchers studying the immune response to SARS-CoV-2, is where the repertoires were released. The sample metadata nearly always contained a de-identified subject ID, COVID-19 status, age in years and sex. The samples were drawn from two sources: the first 160 participants of the ongoing ImmuneRACE study, and over 950 subjects contributed by 6 global collaborators. Subjects who had been exposed to COVID-19, were actively infected with it, or had recovered from it provided the deeply sampled blood TCRbeta repertoires that made up the dataset. The prospective study material was composed of cDNA or gDNA derived from T cells, B-cell-depleted T cells, or PBMCs. The study at large found these results: The quantity of clinical and demographic metadata differed by source and by participant and was supplied without curation.

In the prospective study, participants were roughly 18 to 100 years old, resided in about two dozen geographic areas of the United States, and were enrolled through a virtual design. Cohort assignment in the prospective study relied on participant-reported clinical history from a screening survey and a study questionnaire. ImmuneRACE Cohort 3 recovered participants were defined by two consecutive negative NP/OP PCR tests, healthcare professional clearance, or symptom resolution. Mobile phlebotomists in the prospective study collected whole blood, serum and a nasopharyngeal or oropharyngeal swab from every participant. Participants in the prospective study had the option to provide additional blood draws and questionnaires over a roughly 2-month period. Blood samples from the prospective study were shipped frozen or at room temperature prior to DNA extraction. TCRbeta CDR3 regions were amplified from genomic DNA by means of the immunoSEQ Assay, a bias-controlled multiplex PCR. The published analysis was carried out like this. The number of nucleated cells in each sample was estimated from the amplification of reference gene primers within the assay. To quantify the absolute abundance of each unique TCRbeta CDR3 rearrangement, sequence reads were collapsed and filtered. For each sample, productive Simpson clonality was calculated as the square root of Simpson's diversity index across productive rearrangements. TCRdb stores this immuneACCESS table with in-frame sequences only. Part of the clones is absent; in the studies checked, under half of the shortfall reflects unresolved V genes, and no reason is known for the rest. V, J and clone size reflect that table, while D and trimming were determined from the DNA. The sample table lists 150,000 to 200,000 clones, over 75% of them with a count of one. About 5.6% of the sample comes from the top ten.

Sequences were obtained from PBMCs or T cells enriched from blood (not recorded which). This clonotype was obtained from a man aged 40-55 years who had recovered from COVID-19. The sequence is built from TRBV5-1 and TRBJ1-4; there is no confident call for the D gene. CDR3 sequence: CASSLGQDEKLFF. The nucleotide sequence reads TGCGCCAGCAGCTTGGGGCAGGATGAAAAACTGTTTTTT.